This T cell receptor beta chain was captured in a study of human versus mouse CDR3 diversity and MHC coevolution. Background on the study: Samples had between about 0.6 x 10^7 and 1.6 x 10^7 valid reads. Study results and caveats: By iCHAO1, human TCR beta clonotypes numbered approximately 1.6 million, the most.

Details on this clone: Its antigen remains unknown.

Libraries were prepared by immunoSEQ multiplex PCR; TCRdb keeps only in-frame clonotypes and omits some of them. This table has tens of thousands of clones, around 93% appearing once. This receptor was taken from a person aged 25 to 69 in good health. The material sequenced was naive CD4+ T cells from blood. Subset given: CD45RO-negative CD62L-positive naive CD4 T cells.

The CDR3 bases are TGCGCCAGCAGCTTGGGAGGGTCGTATGAAAAACTGTTTTTT. Translation gives CASSLGGSYEKLFF. The genes are TRBV5-1 and TRBJ1-4; D not certain. Germline V gene sequence: CDR1 SGHRS, CDR2 YFSETQ. CDR3 length: 14 residues. V lost 0 bases and J lost 6, with 9 bases in between.